This T cell receptor beta chain was recorded in a study of T cells in tumors after PD-1 blockade. This CDR3 contains 15 residues. Trimming removed 3 bases from V and 0 bases from J; junction bases left unmatched: 1. Germline-derived CDR1 and CDR2 are MRHNA and SNTAGT. Clones were sequenced by immunoSEQ multiplex PCR, and TCRdb holds only the in-frame ones, with some missing. The profile shows approximately 47,000 clones, around 80% of them singletons. The receptor was derived from a human donor with advanced basal cell or squamous cell carcinoma (not recorded which). The chain carries TRBV6-4 and TRBJ2-3, with 9 bases that match TRBD2. This sample comprised PBMCs, obtained before anti-PD-1 therapy. As DNA, the CDR3 is TGTGCCAGCAGTGAGAGCGGGGGGAGCACAGATACGCAGTATTTT. It specifies CASSESGGSTDTQYF.